These 16 T cell receptor beta chains were sequenced from one sample in a study of regulatory T cells in long-lasting Graves disease. Time point indicated: persistent/refractory GD, antithyroid drugs over 5 years with positive TRAb. The TCR library was prepared using RNA isolated from PBMCs. According to the study, TCR beta libraries were built with iRepertoire HTBI primers and CDR3-region Arm-PCR. TCRdb ran MiXCR on the multiplex PCR reads and lists one entry per CDR3 protein. The data show about 660,000 distinct CDR3 sequences, about 30% seen once. This specimen was peripheral blood mononuclear cells (PBMCs), taken when the disease was refractory, from a patient treated with antithyroid drugs. The receptors come from a female donor with Graves disease.

This clonotype has only a few counts. V gene TRBV6-2 or TRBV6-3 combines with J gene TRBJ2-7; tentative D call: TRBD1 (5 bases). Germline V gene data show CDR1 as MNHEY and CDR2 as SVGEGT. Trimming shortened V by 5 bases and J by 5 bases, and 16 bases separated the two germline ends. The CDR3 spans 14 residues. CDR3 nucleotides: TGTGCCAGCAGTGCGACGGTGGGGCGTGACGAGCAGTACTTC. This codes for CASSATVGRDEQYF.

There are many counts of this clonotype. The chain employs TRBV11-2 and TRBJ1-1; D is perhaps TRBD1 (6 bases). Trimming left V 1 base short and J 6 bases short, with 12 bases between. This CDR3 has 14 residues. From germline, CDR1 is SGHAT and CDR2 FQNNGV. CDR3 bases: TGTGCCAGCAGCTTAGCAGGTGGGGGCGCTGAAGCTTTCTTT. Translated, it gives CASSLAGGGAEAFF.

CDR3 DNA: TGTGCCAGCAGCCTGTTTTCCGAGGGTGAAGCTTTCTTT. Protein sequence: CASSLFSEGEAFF. J is TRBJ1-1 and V is TRBV11-2; D not resolved. CDR3 length equals 13 residues. Per the germline V gene, CDR1 is SGHAT and CDR2 is FQNNGV. V dropped 5 bases and J dropped 7 bases, with 14 bases sitting between them.

This clonotype was observed a few times. The chain couples TRBV10-3 to TRBJ2-5; 15 bases are shared with TRBD2. V trimming: 3 bases; J trimming: 4 bases; junction bases outside the gene matches: 6. This CDR3 is 17 amino acids long. The germline V gene encodes CDR1 ENHRY and CDR2 SYGVKD. The CDR3 loop is CAISDGTSGRRGETQYF. CDR3 nucleotides: TGTGCCATCAGTGATGGGACTAGCGGGAGGAGAGGAGAGACCCAGTACTTC.

The chain recombines TRBV7-6 with TRBJ1-3; D is undetermined. CDR3 size: 14 residues. Between the trimmed V and J ends, which lost 5 bases and 4 bases, there was a span of 12 bases. CDR1 and CDR2 from the germline V gene are SGHVS and FNYEAQ. The CDR3 spells CASSVDLKGNTIYF. In nucleotides, the CDR3 is TGTGCCAGCAGCGTCGACCTAAAAGGAAACACCATATATTTT. Full variable domain (rest looked up from reference TRBV7-6 and TRBJ1-3): GAGVSQSPRYKVTKRGQDVALRCDPISGHVSLYWYRQALGQGPEFLTYFNYEAQQDKSGLPNDRFSAERPEGSISTLTIQRTEQRDSAMYRCASSVDLKGNTIYFGEGSWLTVV.

The J gene is TRBJ2-7, the V gene TRBV20-1, with D uncertain. This CDR3 spans 11 amino acids. V lost 3 bases and J lost 0, with 3 bases in between. Germline V gives CDR1 DFQATT, CDR2 SNEGSKA (reference sequence). In DNA form, the CDR3 reads TGCAGTGCTAGTCTCTCCTACGAGCAGTACTTC. Amino acid sequence: CSASLSYEQYF.

The chain joins TRBV5-1 to TRBJ1-2; possibly TRBD1 for D (5 bases). V lost 0 bases to trimming and J lost 0 bases, with 12 bases between them. Germline CDR1 and CDR2: SGHRS and YFSETQ. The CDR3 loop spans 16 amino acids. The CDR3 reads CASSLEVGGSNYGYTF. Written as DNA, the CDR3 is TGCGCCAGCAGCTTGGAGGTTGGGGGTTCTAACTATGGCTACACCTTC.

The rearrangement joins TRBV15 to TRBJ1-5, with D perhaps matching TRBD1 (6 bases). The ends were cut back, 3 bases at V and 1 base at J, with 10 bases in the middle. Germline values: CDR1 LNHNV, CDR2 YYDKDF (reference sequence). The CDR3 consists of 15 residues. The CDR3 bases are TGTGCCACCAGCAGTGGAGGGGGGAGCAATCAGCCCCAGCATTTT. Residues: CATSSGGGSNQPQHF.

On this clonotype itself: Being one base from a much bigger clone, this may be a read error. The chain uses TRBV2 and TRBJ2-2, with 7 nucleotides matching TRBD2. Germline assignment: CDR1 SNHLY and CDR2 FYNNEI. The junction had 5 bases not matched to a gene; V was cut back by 4 bases and J by 3 bases. There are 15 residues in the CDR3. The CDR3 reads CASSVAGRDTGELFF. In DNA form, the CDR3 reads TGTGCCAGCAGTGTAGCAGGGAGGGACACCGGGGAGCTGTTTTTT.

In this sample, this clonotype turned up many times. This chain joins TRBV12-3 or TRBV12-4 and TRBJ1-5, with 7 positions matching TRBD1. The CDR3 consists of 13 residues. V lost 3 bases and J lost 11; bases outside the gene matches: 7. CDR3 in DNA: TGTGCCAGCAGTTTGACAGGGTGGGGTGCCCAGCATTTT. Its translation: CASSLTGWGAQHF.

The rearrangement uses TRBV12-3 or TRBV12-4 and TRBJ1-2; 11 bases match TRBD1. The CDR3 runs 16 residues. The V segment lost 3 bases and the J segment 3 bases; nucleotides outside the gene matches: 6. CDR3 protein: CASSLDRGLGDYGYTF. The CDR3 DNA follows: TGTGCCAGCAGTTTGGACAGGGGGCTAGGAGACTATGGCTACACCTTC.

This chain uses TRBV9 with TRBJ1-4, with a possible D match to TRBD1 (6 bases). This CDR3 is 15 amino acids long. V shed 3 bases and J shed 5 bases, with 14 bases lying between them. CDR1 is SGDLS, CDR2 YYNGEE, per germline. Here the CDR3 DNA reads TGTGCCAGCAGCGAAACAGGGCTCTCCAATGAAAAACTGTTTTTT. Translation: CASSETGLSNEKLFF.

There are a few counts of this clonotype. This chain joins TRBV6-1 and TRBJ2-5, with 10 bases fitting TRBD1. This CDR3 is 15 amino acids long. Germline CDR1 is MNHNS and CDR2 is SASEGT. Trimming at V came to 4 bases and at J to 5 bases, leaving 7 bases not matched to a gene. The CDR3 protein is CASSATGGAGETQYF. The CDR3 bases are TGTGCCAGCAGTGCGACAGGGGGCGCGGGGGAGACCCAGTACTTC.

The rearrangement uses TRBV29-1 and TRBJ1-1; the D is unclear. The germline gives CDR1 SQVTM, CDR2 ANQGSEA. The CDR3 is 14 amino acids. Trimming took 1 base from V and 3 from J, leaving 12 bases between them. The CDR3 loop is CSVEVEGSDTEAFF. The DNA of the CDR3 is TGCAGCGTTGAAGTCGAAGGGTCGGACACTGAAGCTTTCTTT.

V and J are TRBV20-1 and TRBJ1-5; 12 nucleotides align to TRBD1. V lost 1 base, J lost 3 bases, and 4 bases stayed unmatched. Germline-derived CDR1 and CDR2 are DFQATT and SNEGSKA (reference sequence). The CDR3 has 16 amino acids. The CDR3 nucleotides read TGCAGTGCTAGAGCCGGGACAGGGGGCGTCAATCAGCCCCAGCATTTT. Translating gives CSARAGTGGVNQPQHF.

This clonotype was picked up many times. The J gene is TRBJ1-1, the V gene TRBV12-3 or TRBV12-4, with 8 bases aligning to TRBD1. CDR3 length: 14 residues. With 6 bases clipped from V and 3 bases from J, the junction kept 6 bases outside the gene matches. In DNA, the CDR3 is TGTGCCAGCAGCGAAAACAGGGGGTACACTGAAGCTTTCTTT. Translation: CASSENRGYTEAFF.